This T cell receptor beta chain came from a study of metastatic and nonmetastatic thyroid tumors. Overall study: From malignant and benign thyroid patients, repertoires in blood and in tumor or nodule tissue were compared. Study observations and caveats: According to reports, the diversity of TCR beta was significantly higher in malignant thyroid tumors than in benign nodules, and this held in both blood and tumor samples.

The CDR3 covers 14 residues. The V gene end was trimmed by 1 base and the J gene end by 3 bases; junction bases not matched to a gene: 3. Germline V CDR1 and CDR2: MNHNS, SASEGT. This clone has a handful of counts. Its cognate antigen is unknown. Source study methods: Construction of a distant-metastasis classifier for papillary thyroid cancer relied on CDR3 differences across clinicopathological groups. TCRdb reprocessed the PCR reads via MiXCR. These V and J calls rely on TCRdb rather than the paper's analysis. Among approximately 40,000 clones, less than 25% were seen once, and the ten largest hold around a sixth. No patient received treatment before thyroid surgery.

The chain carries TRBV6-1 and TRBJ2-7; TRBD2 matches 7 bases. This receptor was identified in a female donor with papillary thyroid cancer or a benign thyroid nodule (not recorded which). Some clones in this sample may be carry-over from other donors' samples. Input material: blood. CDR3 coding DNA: TGTGCCAGCAGTGAAGTTGGGAGGGGCTACGAGCAGTACTTC. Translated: CASSEVGRGYEQYF.